The rows below give T cell receptor beta chains drawn from one sample of a study of molecular identifiers for immune sequencing clone quantification. TCRdb passed the PCR reads through MiXCR, listing each CDR3 protein once. The sample consists of over 60,000 distinct CDR3 sequences, roughly a fifth of them appearing once. Sequenced material: naive CD8+ T cells from blood, with Jurkat cell RNA spiked in. These receptors were taken from a human donor in good health. Some libraries in this study had Jurkat cell RNA spiked in. CDR3s include the opening cysteine and the closing phenylalanine or tryptophan. D genes are given only for firm matches. Clone sizes are given selectively: once, few, many, or a class where the clone is expanded.

CDR3 DNA: TGTGCCAGCAGTTTGATGTTAGCGGGAGGCCCCTACAATGAGCAGTTCTTC
CDR3 protein: CASSLMLAGGPYNEQFF
J gene: TRBJ2-1
D gene: TRBD2
V gene: TRBV27
clone size: many

CDR3 DNA: TGTGCCAGCAGCTTGGGGCCAGGCACTTGGGAGCAGTACTTC
CDR3 protein: CASSLGPGTWEQYF
J gene: TRBJ2-7
D gene: -
V gene: TRBV7-8
clone size: many

CDR3 DNA: TGTGCCAGCAGCAAAACGGACAGTACGAACACCGGGGAGCTGTTTTTT
CDR3 protein: CASSKTDSTNTGELFF
J gene: TRBJ2-2
D gene: -
V gene: TRBV21-1
clone size: many

CDR3 DNA: TGTGCCAGCAGCTGGATCCGGGACAGACTTCTCTACACCTTC
CDR3 protein: CASSWIRDRLLYTF
J gene: TRBJ1-2
D gene: TRBD1
V gene: TRBV5-6
clone size: -

CDR3 DNA: TGTGCCTGGAGTGTCAGCAGTAATGATATTGAGCAGTTCTTC
CDR3 protein: CAWSVSSNDIEQFF
J gene: TRBJ2-1
D gene: -
V gene: TRBV30
clone size: many

CDR3 DNA: TGTGCCACCAGTGAGTCAGGACTTGATTCACCCCTCCACTTT
CDR3 protein: CATSESGLDSPLHF
J gene: TRBJ1-6
D gene: -
V gene: TRBV24-1
clone size: -

CDR3 DNA: TGTGCCAGCAGCTCGACAGGGGGCGAGCAGTACTTC
CDR3 protein: CASSSTGGEQYF
J gene: TRBJ2-7
D gene: TRBD1
V gene: TRBV11-2
clone size: -

CDR3 DNA: TGCGCCAGCAGACTAGCGGGAGTCACAGATACGCAGTATTTT
CDR3 protein: CASRLAGVTDTQYF
J gene: TRBJ2-3
D gene: TRBD2
V gene: TRBV4-1
clone size: many

CDR3 DNA: TGTGCCAGCAGCTCTGGACTGGTTACAGATACGCAGTATTTT
CDR3 protein: CASSSGLVTDTQYF
J gene: TRBJ2-3
D gene: -
V gene: TRBV12-3/TRBV12-4
clone size: many

CDR3 DNA: TGTGCCAGCAGTGCGATCGGACTAGCGGGAGGAACCTACGAGCAGTACTTC
CDR3 protein: CASSAIGLAGGTYEQYF
J gene: TRBJ2-7
D gene: TRBD2
V gene: TRBV27
clone size: -

CDR3 DNA: TGTGCCACCAGTGATTCAGGGGCTGGGGCCAACGTCCTGACTTTC
CDR3 protein: CATSDSGAGANVLTF
J gene: TRBJ2-6
D gene: -
V gene: TRBV24-1
clone size: many

CDR3 DNA: TGTGCCAGTAGTATCCTCTCCACAGGGCATACTGAAGCTTTCTTT
CDR3 protein: CASSILSTGHTEAFF
J gene: TRBJ1-1
D gene: -
V gene: TRBV19
clone size: -

CDR3 DNA: TGTGCCAGCAGTAACCTGGGACACCAGTACTCTGGAAACACCATATATTTT
CDR3 protein: CASSNLGHQYSGNTIYF
J gene: TRBJ1-3
D gene: -
V gene: TRBV27
clone size: many

CDR3 DNA: TGTGCCACCAGCAGAGAGGACTCCTACGAGCAGTACTTC
CDR3 protein: CATSREDSYEQYF
J gene: TRBJ2-7
D gene: -
V gene: TRBV15
clone size: many

CDR3 DNA: TGTGCCAGCAGCGATGGGACAGCCAGCGAAAAACTGTTTTTT
CDR3 protein: CASSDGTASEKLFF
J gene: TRBJ1-4
D gene: TRBD1
V gene: TRBV13
clone size: many

CDR3 DNA: TGTGCCAGCAGCTTTAACCCGACCGGACTCAATGAGCAGTTCTTC
CDR3 protein: CASSFNPTGLNEQFF
J gene: TRBJ2-1
D gene: -
V gene: TRBV7-3
clone size: many

CDR3 DNA: TGTGCCACCAGTGACCAACTTAATGAGCAGTTCTTC
CDR3 protein: CATSDQLNEQFF
J gene: TRBJ2-1
D gene: -
V gene: TRBV24-1
clone size: many

CDR3 DNA: TGTGCCAGTAGTATCCAAGCGGAGGTAGCAGAGACCCAGTACTTC
CDR3 protein: CASSIQAEVAETQYF
J gene: TRBJ2-5
D gene: -
V gene: TRBV19
clone size: -

CDR3 DNA: TGTGCCAGCAGGATACCTCACAATGCCTACGAGCAGTACTTC
CDR3 protein: CASRIPHNAYEQYF
J gene: TRBJ2-7
D gene: -
V gene: TRBV12-3/TRBV12-4
clone size: once

CDR3 DNA: TGTGCCAGCAGAGGACAGACCGACCGAGACCAGTACTTC
CDR3 protein: CASRGQTDRDQYF
J gene: TRBJ2-5
D gene: -
V gene: TRBV11-2
clone size: many

CDR3 DNA: TGTGCCAGCAGCTTGCTAAACCGGGGTGGTGGCGAGCAGTACTTC
CDR3 protein: CASSLLNRGGGEQYF
J gene: TRBJ2-7
D gene: -
V gene: TRBV5-5
clone size: many

CDR3 DNA: TGTGCCAGCAGCTTGGGGACGGCTAACTATGGCTACACCTTC
CDR3 protein: CASSLGTANYGYTF
J gene: TRBJ1-2
D gene: -
V gene: TRBV7-9
clone size: few

CDR3 DNA: TGTGCCAGCAGCCCGACCGGCGCGTTGTCTGAAGCTTTCTTT
CDR3 protein: CASSPTGALSEAFF
J gene: TRBJ1-1
D gene: -
V gene: TRBV7-2
clone size: many

CDR3 DNA: TGTGCCAGCAGTTACTCTATCGCGAGTACAGACCCCACAGATACGCAGTATTTT
CDR3 protein: CASSYSIASTDPTDTQYF
J gene: TRBJ2-3
D gene: -
V gene: TRBV6-2/TRBV6-3
clone size: many

CDR3 DNA: TGCGCCAGCAGCCAAGAGCCCAGTACCAATGAGCAGTTCTTC
CDR3 protein: CASSQEPSTNEQFF
J gene: TRBJ2-1
D gene: -
V gene: TRBV4-1
clone size: -

CDR3 DNA: TGTGCCAGCAGCTTTCTCGGGGGGGAGCTGTTTTTT
CDR3 protein: CASSFLGGELFF
J gene: TRBJ2-2
D gene: -
V gene: TRBV7-6
clone size: once

CDR3 DNA: TGTGCCAGCAGTTACGTCTTAGGAGGCGGGAGAGCGACGCCTGAAAAACTGTTTTTT
CDR3 protein: CASSYVLGGGRATPEKLFF
J gene: TRBJ1-4
D gene: -
V gene: TRBV6-2/TRBV6-3
clone size: many

CDR3 DNA: TGTGCCAGCAGCTGGTCAGGGACAGGGGGATCCTACGAGCAGTACTTC
CDR3 protein: CASSWSGTGGSYEQYF
J gene: TRBJ2-7
D gene: TRBD1
V gene: TRBV11-2
clone size: few